This TCR beta chain was captured in a study of Ad26.COV2.S vaccination and SARS-CoV-2 variants. Findings and caveats of the study: The analyses of TCR breadth and depth may have understated the size of total T cell responses. Substantial breadth in spike-specific CD8+ and CD4+ T cell responses was reportedly seen after vaccination.

The length of the CDR3 is 17 residues. CDR1 SEHNR and CDR2 FQNEAQ come from the germline V gene (reference sequence). Trimming took off 1 base at V and 6 bases at J, with 22 bases between the two ends. Here immunoSEQ multiplex PCR was the method, and the copy in TCRdb shows in-frame clones only, minus some. The sample holds under 150,000 clones, 86% seen once. Regarding this clone: Its antigen is unknown.

The clonotype was recovered from a human donor who had recovered from COVID-19. The specimen was peripheral blood, collected after recovery from COVID-19. The chain is built from TRBV7-9 and TRBJ2-7, with D possibly matching TRBD1 (7 bases). The CDR3 region has the DNA TGTGCCAGCAGCTTAGGTCCAGACAGGGCGGGGAGCAGCGAGCAGTACTTC. This encodes CASSLGPDRAGSSEQYF.